This T cell receptor beta chain was documented in a study of cytomegalovirus exposure and HLA in healthy donors. The PCR had 60 Vbeta and 13 Jbeta primers. The data were produced by immunoSEQ multiplex PCR, yet TCRdb's version contains in-frame clones alone and is incomplete. The table has approximately 100,000 clones, roughly 70% seen once. Donors consisted of healthy bone marrow donors. This clone was picked up a small number of times. Its specificity is not known. Points from the study as a whole: Among the most significant clusters, several appeared linked to common viral pathogens in a later analysis. For presence/absence analyses, sequencing depth was assumed to be roughly uniform across donors.

This CDR3 is 16 amino acids long. Germline V lookup: CDR1 SGHVS, CDR2 FNYEAQ. The V end lost 5 bases, the J end lost 0 bases, and 16 bases lay between the germline ends. The TCR comes from a middle-aged man in good health and CMV-seropositive. Specimen: PBMCs. This sequence joins TRBV7-6 and TRBJ1-2; no reliable D call. The CDR3, as DNA: TGTGCCAGCAGCCCAAACGGGGAGAATCCTAACTATGGCTACACCTTC. Its protein product is CASSPNGENPNYGYTF.